The 15 T cell receptor beta chains given below trace back to one sample, sequenced in a study of cytomegalovirus exposure and HLA in healthy donors. TCRdb keeps only in-frame clones here, not all; method: immunoSEQ multiplex PCR. The sample has approximately 150,000 clones; about 82% are singletons. The sample consisted of PBMCs. The receptors originated from a man aged 25-45 years in good health and CMV-seropositive.

The genes are TRBV9 and TRBJ1-4; a weak D match, TRBD1 (6 bases). The V and J ends lost 0 bases and 4 bases respectively, with 7 bases between them. The CDR3 length is 14 residues. Germline assignment: CDR1 SGDLS and CDR2 YYNGEE. CDR3 protein: CASSVGRGNEKLFF. As DNA, the CDR3 is TGTGCCAGCAGCGTAGGCAGGGGTAATGAAAAACTGTTTTTT.

This chain uses TRBV7-9 with TRBJ1-1; D not certain. The CDR3 contains 13 residues. Germline lookup yields CDR1 SEHNR and CDR2 FQNEAQ (reference sequence). V was clipped by 1 base and J by 5 bases, with 8 bases between them. For the CDR3, the DNA is TGTGCCAGCAGCTTAGGCGCGGGGACTGAAGCTTTCTTT. This gives the protein CASSLGAGTEAFF.

The chain combines TRBV6-5 with TRBJ1-2, with 8 bases lining up with TRBD1. The CDR3 consists of 13 residues. Germline CDR1 MNHEY, CDR2 SVGAGI. V trimming: 6 bases; J trimming: 4 bases; junction bases outside the gene matches: 4. The CDR3 nucleotides are TGTGCCAGCAGGGAAGGACAGGGCTATGGCTACACCTTC. This codes for CASREGQGYGYTF.

Only one count was recorded for this clone. V and J are TRBV18 and TRBJ1-1; 9 bases line up with TRBD1. Losses at the gene ends were 6 bases for V and 1 base for J; bases not matched to a gene: 6. The germline V gene encodes CDR1 KGHSH and CDR2 LQKENI. The CDR3 has 15 residues. The CDR3 DNA reads as TGTGCCAGCTCCCAACCGGGACAGGGGAACACTGAAGCTTTCTTT. Residues: CASSQPGQGNTEAFF.

This chain connects TRBV7-9 to TRBJ1-6; 7 nucleotides match TRBD1. The CDR3 consists of 17 residues. Germline V gene data show CDR1 as SEHNR and CDR2 as FQNEAQ (reference sequence). Trimming took 6 bases from V and 10 from J; bases not matched to a gene: 18. The CDR3 nucleotides read TGTGCCAGCAGTACTAAAGAGGGGGCTATATTGGAATCACCCCTCCACTTT. It codes for CASSTKEGAILESPLHF.

The chain joins TRBV25-1 to TRBJ2-7, with 8 bases matching TRBD2. With 2 bases clipped from V and 2 bases from J, the junction kept 8 bases outside the gene matches. The CDR3 sequence is 16 residues long. CDR1 and CDR2 from the germline V gene are MGHDK and SYGVNS. CDR3 amino acids: CASSEVGGGFTYEQYF. Written as DNA, the CDR3 is TGTGCCAGCAGTGAAGTAGGCGGGGGGTTTACCTACGAGCAGTACTTC.

In its sample, this clone was seen once. The chain employs TRBV6-6 and TRBJ1-2; 8 positions match TRBD1. J gave up 8 bases and V 6 bases, and 8 bases lay outside the gene matches. This CDR3 is built from 13 residues. Germline V CDR1 and CDR2: MNHNY, SVGAGI (reference sequence). CDR3 in amino acids: CASSHDRGLGYTF. The CDR3 bases are TGTGCCAGCAGCCACGACAGGGGTCTGGGCTACACCTTC.

This clone was detected a few times. J is TRBJ2-7 and V is TRBV7-9; 11 bases match TRBD2. Germline V gene lookup returns CDR1 SEHNR and CDR2 FQNEAQ (reference sequence). This CDR3 comprises 17 residues. V dropped 2 bases and J dropped 4; count of bases not matched to a gene: 10. DNA of the CDR3: TGTGCCAGCAGCTTATGGAGGGGGGGGACTAGCGGTTACGAGCAGTACTTC. It yields the protein CASSLWRGGTSGYEQYF.

This clone occurred once. The rearrangement joins TRBV7-2 to TRBJ2-7; tentatively, D is TRBD2 (5 bases). Trimming removed 3 bases at V and 3 bases at J, with 12 bases between. Germline V gene data show CDR1 as SGHTA and CDR2 as FQGNSA. This CDR3 region has 14 residues. The CDR3 loop is CASSFGGLLYEQYF. CDR3 in DNA: TGTGCCAGCAGCTTTGGCGGGCTGCTCTACGAGCAGTACTTC. The variable domain in full, completed from reference TRBV7-2 and TRBJ2-7, reads GAGVSQSPSNKVTEKGKDVELRCDPISGHTALYWYRQSLGQGLEFLIYFQGNSAPDKSGLPSDRFSAERTGGSVSTLTIQRTQQEDSAVYLCASSFGGLLYEQYFGPGTRLTVT.

This clone has a handful of counts. The rearrangement joins TRBV6-6 to TRBJ2-7; TRBD1 might be the D (6 bases). V lost 5 bases, J lost 3 bases, and 14 bases lay in between. This CDR3 is built from 14 residues. The germline gives CDR1 MNHNY, CDR2 SVGAGI (reference sequence). CDR3 loop: CASSQGGQLYEQYF. In DNA, the CDR3 is TGTGCCAGCAGTCAAGGGGGACAACTCTACGAGCAGTACTTC.

V usage is TRBV4-3 and J usage is TRBJ2-7, with 7 nucleotides matching TRBD1. V shed 0 bases and J 6 bases; nucleotides not matched to a gene: 11. This CDR3 spans 16 amino acids. Germline V gene sequence: CDR1 LGHNA, CDR2 YSLEER. The CDR3 DNA reads as TGCGCCAGCAGCCAAGATCAAGGGGGCTATTCGGGCGAGCAGTACTTC. It encodes CASSQDQGGYSGEQYF.

The V call is TRBV15, the J call TRBJ1-6, with 7 nucleotides matching TRBD1. With V trimmed by 5 bases and J by 7 bases, 5 bases remained unmatched. Germline CDR1 is LNHNV and CDR2 is YYDKDF (reference sequence). The CDR3 has 14 amino acids. The DNA of the CDR3 is TGTGCCACCAGCGCCGGGACAGAGAATTCACCCCTCCACTTT. Its translation: CATSAGTENSPLHF.

This clone was found once. The chain links TRBV27 to TRBJ2-5; 10 bases match TRBD1. The CDR3 contains 16 residues. V was clipped by 6 bases and J by 4 bases; unmatched bases: 11. Germline lookup yields CDR1 MNHEY and CDR2 SMNVEV (reference sequence). CDR3 residues: CASRSRPGQGRETQYF. The CDR3 bases are TGTGCCAGCAGATCCAGACCGGGACAGGGGAGAGAGACCCAGTACTTC.

The chain is built from TRBV5-1 and TRBJ2-2, with 11 bases lining up with TRBD2. CDR1 SGHRS and CDR2 YFSETQ come from the germline V gene. The J segment lost 0 bases and the V segment lost 0 bases, leaving 4 bases of the junction unmatched. The CDR3 is 18 amino acids. CDR3 amino acids: CASSLELAGASNTGELFF. CDR3 bases: TGCGCCAGCAGCTTGGAACTAGCGGGGGCCTCGAACACCGGGGAGCTGTTTTTT.

This sequence joins TRBV4-1 and TRBJ2-7; 8 bases line up with TRBD1. Looked up from germline, CDR1 is MGHRA and CDR2 is YSYEKL. J gave up 5 bases and V 0 bases, and 9 bases lay outside the gene matches. CDR3 length equals 16 residues. As DNA, the CDR3 is TGCGCCAGCAGCCAAGAATGGGGGACAGGTGCCCACGAGCAGTACTTC. Its translation: CASSQEWGTGAHEQYF.